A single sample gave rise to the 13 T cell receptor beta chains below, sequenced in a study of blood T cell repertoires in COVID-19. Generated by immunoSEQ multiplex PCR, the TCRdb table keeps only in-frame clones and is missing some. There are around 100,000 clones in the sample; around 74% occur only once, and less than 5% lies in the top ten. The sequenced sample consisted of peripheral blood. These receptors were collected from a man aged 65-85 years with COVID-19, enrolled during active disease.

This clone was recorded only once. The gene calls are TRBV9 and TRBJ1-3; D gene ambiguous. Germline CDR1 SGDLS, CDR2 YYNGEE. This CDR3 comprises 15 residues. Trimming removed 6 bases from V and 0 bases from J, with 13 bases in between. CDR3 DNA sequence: TGTGCCAGCACCCCGAGGGCTGACTCTGGAAACACCATATATTTT. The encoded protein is CASTPRADSGNTIYF.

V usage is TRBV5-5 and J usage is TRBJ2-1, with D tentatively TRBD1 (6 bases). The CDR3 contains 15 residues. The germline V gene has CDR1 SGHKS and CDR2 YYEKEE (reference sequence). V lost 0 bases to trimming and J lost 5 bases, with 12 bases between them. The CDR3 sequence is CASSLAAGTNNEQFF. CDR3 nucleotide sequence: TGTGCCAGCAGCTTGGCGGCAGGGACAAACAATGAGCAGTTCTTC.

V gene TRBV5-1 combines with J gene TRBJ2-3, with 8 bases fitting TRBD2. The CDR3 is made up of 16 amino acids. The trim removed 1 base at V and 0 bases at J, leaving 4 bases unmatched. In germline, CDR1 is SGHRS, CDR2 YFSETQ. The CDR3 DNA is TGCGCCAGCAGCTTGACGGGAGGGGTTAGCACAGATACGCAGTATTTT. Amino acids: CASSLTGGVSTDTQYF.

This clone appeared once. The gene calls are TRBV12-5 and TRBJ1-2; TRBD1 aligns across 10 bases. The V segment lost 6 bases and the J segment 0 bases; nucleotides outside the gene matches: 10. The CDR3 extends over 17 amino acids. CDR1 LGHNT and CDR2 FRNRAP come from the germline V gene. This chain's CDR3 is CASGRPGQGKANYGYTF. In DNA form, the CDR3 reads TGTGCTAGTGGCCGGCCGGGACAGGGGAAGGCTAACTATGGCTACACCTTC.

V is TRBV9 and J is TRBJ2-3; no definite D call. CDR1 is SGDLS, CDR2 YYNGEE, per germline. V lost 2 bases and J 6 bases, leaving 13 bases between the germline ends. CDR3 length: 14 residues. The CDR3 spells CASSVRAEADTQYF. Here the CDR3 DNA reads TGTGCCAGCAGCGTTCGCGCGGAAGCGGATACGCAGTATTTT.

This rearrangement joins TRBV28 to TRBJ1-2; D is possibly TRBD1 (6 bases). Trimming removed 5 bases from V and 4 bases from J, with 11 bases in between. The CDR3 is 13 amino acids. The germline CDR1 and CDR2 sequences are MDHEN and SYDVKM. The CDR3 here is CASSPTGSYGYTF. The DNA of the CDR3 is TGTGCCAGCAGTCCGACAGGTAGCTATGGCTACACCTTC.

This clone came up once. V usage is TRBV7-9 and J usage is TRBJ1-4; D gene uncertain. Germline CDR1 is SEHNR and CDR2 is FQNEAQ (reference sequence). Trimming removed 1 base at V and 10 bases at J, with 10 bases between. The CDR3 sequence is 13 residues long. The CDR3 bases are TGTGCCAGCAGCTTAGAGTCGAACGGAAAACTGTTTTTT. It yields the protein CASSLESNGKLFF.

The CDR3 loop reads CASTGTGGYSNQPQHF. CDR3 in DNA: TGTGCCAGCACCGGGACAGGGGGCTATAGCAATCAGCCCCAGCATTTT. This chain links TRBV7-2 with TRBJ1-5, with 12 bases identical to TRBD1. The CDR3 contains 16 residues. The V gene end was trimmed by 7 bases and the J gene end by 0 bases; junction bases not matched to a gene: 4. CDR1 SGHTA and CDR2 FQGNSA come from the germline V gene.

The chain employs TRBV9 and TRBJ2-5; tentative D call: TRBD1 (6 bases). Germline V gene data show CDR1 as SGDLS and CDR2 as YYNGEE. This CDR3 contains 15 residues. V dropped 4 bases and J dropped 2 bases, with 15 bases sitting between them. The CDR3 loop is CASSFAQGWQETQYF. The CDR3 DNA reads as TGTGCCAGCAGCTTCGCACAGGGTTGGCAAGAGACCCAGTACTTC.

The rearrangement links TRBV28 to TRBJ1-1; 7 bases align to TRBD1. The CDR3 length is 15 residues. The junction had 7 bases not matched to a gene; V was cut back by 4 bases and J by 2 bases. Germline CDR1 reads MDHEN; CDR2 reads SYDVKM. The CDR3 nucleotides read TGTGCCAGCAGTTCCTCGGGACAGCCAAACACTGAAGCTTTCTTT. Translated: CASSSSGQPNTEAFF.

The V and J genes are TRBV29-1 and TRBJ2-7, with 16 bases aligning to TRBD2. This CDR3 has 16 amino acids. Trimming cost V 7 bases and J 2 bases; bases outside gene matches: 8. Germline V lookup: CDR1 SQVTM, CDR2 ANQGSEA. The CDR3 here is CSAAGTSGRDPYEQYF. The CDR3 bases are TGCAGCGCCGCCGGGACTAGCGGGAGGGATCCCTACGAGCAGTACTTC.

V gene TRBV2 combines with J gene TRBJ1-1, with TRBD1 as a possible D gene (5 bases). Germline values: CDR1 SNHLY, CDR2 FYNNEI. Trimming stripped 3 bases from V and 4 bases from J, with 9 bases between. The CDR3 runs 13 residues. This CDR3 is CASSDWGVTEAFF. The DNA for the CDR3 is TGTGCCAGCAGTGACTGGGGGGTCACTGAAGCTTTCTTT.

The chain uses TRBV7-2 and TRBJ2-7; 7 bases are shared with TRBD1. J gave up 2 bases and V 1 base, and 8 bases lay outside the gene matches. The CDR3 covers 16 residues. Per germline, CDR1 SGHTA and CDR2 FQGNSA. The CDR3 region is CASSLDVGQGAYEQYF. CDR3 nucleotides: TGTGCCAGCAGCTTAGACGTCGGGCAGGGGGCCTACGAGCAGTACTTC.